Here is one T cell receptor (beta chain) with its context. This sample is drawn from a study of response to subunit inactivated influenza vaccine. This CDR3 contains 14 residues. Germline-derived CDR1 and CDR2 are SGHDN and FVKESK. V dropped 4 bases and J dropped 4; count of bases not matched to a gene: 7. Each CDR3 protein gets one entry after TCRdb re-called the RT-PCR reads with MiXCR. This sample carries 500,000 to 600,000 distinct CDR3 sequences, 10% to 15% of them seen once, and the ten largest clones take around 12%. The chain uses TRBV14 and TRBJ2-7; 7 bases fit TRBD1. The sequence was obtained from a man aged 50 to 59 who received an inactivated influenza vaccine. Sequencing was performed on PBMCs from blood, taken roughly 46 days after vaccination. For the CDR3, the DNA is TGTGCCAGCAGCCGCCTACAGGGGAAGTACGAGCAGTACTTC. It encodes CASSRLQGKYEQYF. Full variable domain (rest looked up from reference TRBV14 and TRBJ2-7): EAGVTQFPSHSVIEKGQTVTLRCDPISGHDNLYWYRRVMGKEIKFLLHFVKESKQDESGMPNNRFLAERTGGTYSTLKVQPAELEDSGVYFCASSRLQGKYEQYFGPGTRLTVT.